One and the same sample provided the 24 T cell receptor beta chains below, sequenced in a study of OX40 agonist ivuxolimab in advanced cancers. Some clones are missing from TCRdb's copy, which holds only in-frame ones; the method was immunoSEQ multiplex PCR. The profile shows about 56,000 clones, over 75% of them singletons. The sequences come from CD4+ or CD8+ T cells sorted from blood, collected in a trial of the OX40 agonist ivuxolimab. All receptors come from an adult with an advanced solid tumor such as melanoma, head and neck, liver or kidney cancer.

The chain combines TRBV7-6 with TRBJ1-3; D remains ambiguous. Between the trimmed V and J ends, which lost 3 bases and 0 bases, there was a span of 12 bases. CDR1 SGHVS and CDR2 FNYEAQ come from the germline V gene. This CDR3 region has 16 residues. The CDR3 sequence: CASSFGLATSGNTIYF. The CDR3 coding sequence is TGTGCCAGCAGCTTCGGCCTCGCGACCTCTGGAAACACCATATATTTT.

The V call is TRBV7-2, the J call TRBJ2-1; 12 nucleotides line up with TRBD2. Germline V lookup: CDR1 SGHTA, CDR2 FQGNSA. This CDR3 comprises 13 residues. V shed 4 bases, J shed 16 bases, and the junction held 8 bases outside the gene matches. CDR3 loop: CASSSGLAGLPFF. In nucleotides, the CDR3 is TGTGCCAGCAGCTCCGGACTAGCGGGGCTCCCATTCTTC.

This chain links TRBV5-4 with TRBJ2-5; the match to TRBD1 covers 7 bases. The V segment lost 4 bases and the J segment 4 bases; nucleotides outside the gene matches: 10. Germline-derived CDR1 and CDR2 are SGHNT and YYREEE (reference sequence). CDR3 length: 15 residues. CDR3 in DNA: TGTGCCAGCAGCGCTGCCGACAGGGTTGGAGAGACCCAGTACTTC. It is translated as CASSAADRVGETQYF.

This rearrangement joins TRBV12-5 to TRBJ2-5; either TRBD1 or TRBD2 may supply D (5 bases each). The V end lost 5 bases, the J end lost 5 bases, and 9 bases lay between the germline ends. The germline V gene encodes CDR1 LGHNT and CDR2 FRNRAP. This CDR3 is built from 12 residues. CDR3 residues: CASGRDVETQYF. The CDR3 DNA reads as TGTGCTAGTGGTCGGGACGTCGAGACCCAGTACTTC.

CDR3: CASSQSSGSLYEQYF. In nucleotides, the CDR3 is TGTGCCAGCAGCCAGAGTTCCGGGTCTCTCTACGAGCAGTACTTC. V and J are TRBV7-8 and TRBJ2-7; no clear D gene. The CDR3 spans 15 residues. With 5 bases removed from V and 3 bases from J, the gap between germline ends came to 17 bases. Germline values: CDR1 SGHVS, CDR2 FQNEAQ.

The gene calls are TRBV4-1 and TRBJ2-3, with a possible D match to TRBD2 (5 bases). The CDR3 loop spans 15 amino acids. V shed 4 bases and J shed 2 bases, with 13 bases lying between them. From germline, CDR1 is MGHRA and CDR2 YSYEKL. The CDR3 nucleotides read TGCGCCAGCAGCCCTGACGGACTTCCCACAGATACGCAGTATTTT. Protein: CASSPDGLPTDTQYF.

The chain joins TRBV7-9 to TRBJ1-2; possibly TRBD1 for D (5 bases). Trimming pared 6 bases from V and 6 bases from J, leaving 14 bases between. Per the germline V gene, CDR1 is SEHNR and CDR2 is FQNEAQ (reference sequence). The CDR3 consists of 13 residues. The CDR3 loop reads CASSSQGIDGYTF. The CDR3 nucleotides are TGTGCCAGCAGTTCCCAGGGTATTGATGGCTACACCTTC.

This sequence joins TRBV9 and TRBJ1-1; no reliable D call. Trimming took off 4 bases at V and 5 bases at J, with 15 bases between the two ends. This CDR3 spans 14 amino acids. Germline values: CDR1 SGDLS, CDR2 YYNGEE. In DNA, the CDR3 is TGTGCCAGCAGCCCCCAGGAGAGGGAAACTGAAGCTTTCTTT. Protein product: CASSPQERETEAFF.

CDR3 nucleotide sequence: TGTGCCTGGAGTACGATGGTGGGGGTCTACGAGCAGTACTTC. Its translation: CAWSTMVGVYEQYF. The V and J genes are TRBV30 and TRBJ2-7; either TRBD1 or TRBD2 may supply D (5 bases each). Germline V lookup: CDR1 GTSNPN, CDR2 SVGIG (reference sequence). The CDR3 loop spans 14 amino acids. V was cut by 2 bases and J by 3 bases, with 14 bases left in between. Full variable domain (missing parts from reference TRBV30 and TRBJ2-7): SQTIHQWPATLVQPVGSPLSLECTVEGTSNPNLYWYRQAAGRGLQLLFYSVGIGQISSEVPQNLSASRPQDRQFILSSKKLLLSDSGFYLCAWSTMVGVYEQYFGPGTRLTVT.

CDR3 coding DNA: TGTGCCAGCAGCAACAGGGCTCATAATGAAAAACTGTTTTTT. Its translation: CASSNRAHNEKLFF. The chain uses TRBV6-1 and TRBJ1-4; D perhaps matches TRBD1 (6 bases). Germline values: CDR1 MNHNS, CDR2 SASEGT. Deletions cut 6 bases from V and 4 bases from J, with 12 bases between. The CDR3 sequence is 14 residues long.

V usage is TRBV5-1 and J usage is TRBJ1-3; unclear D gene. Germline V gene sequence: CDR1 SGHRS, CDR2 YFSETQ. This CDR3 is 16 amino acids long. V dropped 3 bases and J dropped 1 base, with 14 bases sitting between them. The CDR3: CASSYQASESGNTIYF. CDR3 nucleotide sequence: TGCGCCAGCAGCTACCAAGCGTCAGAATCTGGAAACACCATATATTTT.

The chain joins TRBV30 to TRBJ1-3; D call uncertain. The germline V and J ends were trimmed by 4 bases and 4 bases, with 8 bases remaining between them. Germline CDR1 is GTSNPN and CDR2 is SVGIG (reference sequence). The CDR3 is made up of 12 amino acids. CDR3 sequence reads: CAWNPTGNTIYF. The CDR3 bases are TGTGCCTGGAACCCCACCGGAAACACCATATATTTT.

The rearrangement links TRBV11-1 to TRBJ2-5, with 9 nucleotides matching TRBD1. Germline V CDR1 and CDR2: SGHAT, FQDESV (reference sequence). V lost 1 base, J lost 2 bases, and 2 bases stayed unmatched. The CDR3 extends over 15 amino acids. In DNA, the CDR3 is TGTGCCAGCAGCTTAGACGGGACAGGGCAAGAGACCCAGTACTTC. Amino acids: CASSLDGTGQETQYF.

This clone was seen only once. This chain joins TRBV28 and TRBJ2-5; D not certain. In germline, CDR1 is MDHEN, CDR2 SYDVKM. With 3 bases removed from V and 2 bases from J, the gap between germline ends came to 7 bases. This CDR3 is built from 13 residues. CDR3 sequence reads: CASSFTVQETQYF. The CDR3 nucleotides read TGTGCCAGCAGTTTTACAGTACAAGAGACCCAGTACTTC.

This clone was seen only once. The chain combines TRBV7-3 with TRBJ2-3, with 13 bases aligning to TRBD2. Trimming removed 5 bases from V and 4 bases from J; junction bases left unmatched: 6. The CDR3 sequence is 16 residues long. From germline, CDR1 is SGHTA and CDR2 FQGTGA. The CDR3 reads CASSRTSGGWADTQYF. The CDR3 bases are TGTGCCAGCAGCCGGACTAGCGGGGGATGGGCAGATACGCAGTATTTT.

This rearrangement joins TRBV9 to TRBJ1-5; no clear D gene. The CDR3 contains 19 residues. CDR1 is SGDLS, CDR2 YYNGEE, per germline. The V end was cut by 4 bases, the J end by 1 base, with 24 bases between. The DNA for the CDR3 is TGTGCCAGCAGCCCGGGGAGAACGCGTAAAGGAGGGAGCAATCAGCCCCAGCATTTT. Translating it yields CASSPGRTRKGGSNQPQHF.

In nucleotides, the CDR3 is TGCGCCAGCAGCACGACAGGGGGCAGCTACGAGCAGTACTTC. Translation gives CASSTTGGSYEQYF. The V gene is TRBV5-1, the J gene TRBJ2-7; 10 positions agree with TRBD1. Germline assignment: CDR1 SGHRS and CDR2 YFSETQ. The CDR3 has 14 residues. Trimming removed 4 bases from V and 3 bases from J; junction bases left unmatched: 4.

The chain employs TRBV28 and TRBJ2-1, with TRBD2 matching over 11 bases. CDR3 length equals 17 residues. Germline V gene lookup returns CDR1 MDHEN and CDR2 SYDVKM. V lost 6 bases, J lost 7 bases, and 14 bases stayed unmatched. Here the CDR3 reads CASSPEPSGRLGNEQFF. CDR3 nucleotides: TGTGCCAGCAGCCCCGAACCTAGCGGGAGGCTGGGGAATGAGCAGTTCTTC. The full variable domain, with the rest looked up from reference TRBV28 and TRBJ2-1, is DVKVTQSSRYLVKRTGEKVFLECVQDMDHENMFWYRQDPGLGLRLIYFSYDVKMKEKGDIPEGYSVSREKKERFSLILESASTNQTSMYLCASSPEPSGRLGNEQFFGPGTRLTVL.

This chain joins TRBV28 and TRBJ2-1; TRBD2 aligns across 8 bases. The length of the CDR3 is 17 residues. After removal of 6 bases from V and 4 bases from J, the junction contained 14 bases not matched to a gene. Germline-derived CDR1 and CDR2 are MDHEN and SYDVKM. This CDR3 is CASSPLGSGVTYNEQFF. The CDR3 region has the DNA TGTGCCAGCAGCCCTCTTGGTAGCGGGGTCACATACAATGAGCAGTTCTTC.

This clone was found once. The chain is built from TRBV21-1 and TRBJ2-5. TRBV21-1 is labeled a pseudogene. The CDR3 runs to 12 residues. CDR3 protein: CASQANDETQYF. DNA for the CDR3: TGTGCCAGCCAAGCAAATGACGAGACCCAGTACTTC.

The chain employs TRBV5-1 and TRBJ2-3; 7 bases map to TRBD1. The germline V gene encodes CDR1 SGHRS and CDR2 YFSETQ. The CDR3 has 14 residues. Unmatched junction bases numbered 2, after V lost 4 bases and J lost 0 bases. The CDR3 bases are TGCGCCAGCAGCGAAGGGGGCAGCACAGATACGCAGTATTTT. Protein sequence: CASSEGGSTDTQYF.

A single count supports this clone. V usage is TRBV19 and J usage is TRBJ1-1, with 7 positions matching TRBD1. The CDR3 covers 14 residues. Germline lookup yields CDR1 LNHDA and CDR2 SQIVND (reference sequence). Unmatched junction bases numbered 4, after V lost 6 bases and J lost 0 bases. The CDR3 here is CASSAGQMNTEAFF. As DNA, the CDR3 is TGTGCCAGTAGCGCGGGACAGATGAACACTGAAGCTTTCTTT.

The chain joins TRBV30 to TRBJ1-1, with unresolved D. The V end was cut by 4 bases, the J end by 1 base, with 13 bases between. The CDR3 length is 14 residues. The V gene's germline CDR1 is GTSNPN and CDR2 SVGIG (reference sequence). The CDR3 DNA sequence: TGTGCCTGGACTCGGGTCCTTCGGAACACTGAAGCTTTCTTT. Amino acids: CAWTRVLRNTEAFF.

V is TRBV4-2 and J is TRBJ1-3; 10 nucleotides agree with TRBD1. The CDR3 consists of 17 residues. Germline V gene data show CDR1 as LGHNA and CDR2 as YNFKEQ. V lost 0 bases and J lost 0; bases outside the gene matches: 2. DNA for the CDR3: TGTGCCAGCAGCCAAGATCGGACAGGGGGCTCTGGAAACACCATATATTTT. It specifies CASSQDRTGGSGNTIYF.